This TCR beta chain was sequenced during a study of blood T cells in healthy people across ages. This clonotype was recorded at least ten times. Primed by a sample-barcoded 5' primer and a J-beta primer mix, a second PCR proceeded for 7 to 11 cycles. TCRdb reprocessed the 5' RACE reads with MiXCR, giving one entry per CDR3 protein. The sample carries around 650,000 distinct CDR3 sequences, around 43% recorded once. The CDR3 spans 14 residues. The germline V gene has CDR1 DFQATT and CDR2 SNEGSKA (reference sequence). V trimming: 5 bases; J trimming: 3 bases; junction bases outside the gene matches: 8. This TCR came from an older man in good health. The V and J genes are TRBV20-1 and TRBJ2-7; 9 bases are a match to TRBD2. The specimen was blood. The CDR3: CSAPSGIRNYEQYF. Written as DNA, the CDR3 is TGCAGTGCTCCTAGCGGGATTCGCAACTACGAGCAGTACTTC.